These 23 T cell receptor beta chains were all obtained from the same sample, sequenced in a study of T cells in Graves' hyperthyroidism and ophthalmopathy. TCR beta CDR3 regions were amplified from RNA transcripts. HTBI primers were employed in a first-round RT-PCR of the TCR CDR3. TCRdb re-called the multiplex PCR reads through MiXCR, storing one row per CDR3 protein. This sample yields about 380,000 distinct CDR3 sequences, of which roughly 14% are seen a single time; roughly 20% belongs to the top ten. Specimen: blood. The receptors shown here come from a man aged 25 to 45 with Graves' hyperthyroidism that later progressed to Graves' ophthalmopathy.

A note on this clonotype: A much larger clone differs by one base, so this may be a read error. J is TRBJ1-1 and V is TRBV30; TRBD1 is a possible D gene (5 bases). CDR1 and CDR2 (germline): GTSNPN, SVGIG (reference sequence). This CDR3 comprises 12 residues. The CDR3 region is CAHGEGNTEAIF. The CDR3 DNA reads TGTGCCCACGGTGAGGGGAACACTGAAGCTATCTTT.

In its sample, this clonotype was seen many times. The chain couples TRBV7-8 to TRBJ1-2; tentative D call: TRBD1 (5 bases). This CDR3 is 12 amino acids long. The ends were cut back, 5 bases at V and 8 bases at J, with 12 bases in the middle. CDR1 and CDR2 (germline): SGHVS, FQNEAQ. CDR3 DNA: TGTGCCAGCAGCGCAGACAGCGTCGGCTACACCTTC. Its translation: CASSADSVGYTF.

The J gene is TRBJ2-1, the V gene TRBV12-3 or TRBV12-4; 10 bases agree with TRBD2. The J segment lost 7 bases and the V segment lost 5 bases, leaving 8 bases of the junction unmatched. The CDR3 is made up of 15 amino acids. In DNA form, the CDR3 reads TGTGCCAGCAGTCTTGTAGCGGGGGGCCGTAATGAGCAGTTCTTC. Amino acid sequence: CASSLVAGGRNEQFF.

The CDR3 region has the DNA TGTGCCAGCAGCTTAAGTGGGGGACAGGGGAGGGTCACCGGGGAGCTGTTTTTT. Protein: CASSLSGGQGRVTGELFF. The genes are TRBV7-9 and TRBJ2-2, with 10 positions matching TRBD1. The CDR3 is 18 residues long. Unmatched junction bases numbered 10, after V lost 2 bases and J lost 4 bases. Germline V CDR1 and CDR2: SEHNR, FQNEAQ (reference sequence).

This chain connects TRBV6-5 to TRBJ1-2; unclear D gene. The CDR3 is 15 residues long. V gave up 0 bases and J gave up 8 bases, with 16 bases separating them. CDR1 and CDR2 (germline): MNHEY, SVGAGI. In nucleotides, the CDR3 is TGTGCCAGCAGTTACTCGCTCGGGAGGTCAGACGGCTACACCTTC. Protein: CASSYSLGRSDGYTF.

This clonotype was observed a few times. This clone may be a read error of a much larger clone one base away. The chain links TRBV2 to TRBJ1-2; possibly TRBD1 for D (5 bases). Germline V lookup: CDR1 SNHLY, CDR2 FYNNEI. This CDR3 contains 14 residues. CDR3: CASRLGPINYGCTF. CDR3 in DNA: TGTGCCAGCAGGCTGGGACCGATTAACTATGGCTGCACCTTC. Together with reference TRBV2 and TRBJ1-2, the CDR3 gives the full variable domain: EPEVTQTPSHQVTQMGQEVILRCVPISNHLYFYWYRQILGQKVEFLVSFYNNEISEKSEIFDDQFSVERPDGSNFTLKIRSTKLEDSAMYFCASRLGPINYGCTFGSGTRLTVV.

This clonotype has a count of ten or more. V is TRBV5-5 and J is TRBJ1-1, with D unclear. CDR3 length: 13 residues. Per germline, CDR1 SGHKS and CDR2 YYEKEE (reference sequence). Between the trimmed V and J ends, which lost 2 bases and 3 bases, there was a span of 8 bases. CDR3 nucleotides: TGTGCCAGCAGCTTTTTATTGGACACTGAAGCTTTCTTT. Amino acid sequence: CASSFLLDTEAFF.

The CDR3 loop reads CSALRTDTQYF. CDR3 coding DNA: TGCAGTGCTCTCCGAACAGATACGCAGTATTTT. V and J are TRBV20-1 and TRBJ2-3; D is ambiguous. V was clipped by 5 bases and J by 3 bases, with 6 bases between them. Germline V gene data show CDR1 as DFQATT and CDR2 as SNEGSKA (reference sequence). The CDR3 has 11 residues.

A note on this clonotype: Mismatch with germline at one junction end may stem from a read error. The V call is TRBV6-5, the J call TRBJ2-1, with D perhaps assigned TRBD1 or TRBD2 (5 bases each). CDR3 length: 13 amino acids. The germline V gene has CDR1 MNHEY and CDR2 SVGAGI. The DNA for the CDR3 is TGTGCCAGCAGTGACTCGACCGAGGGGGAGCAGTTCTTC. The encoded protein is CASSDSTEGEQFF.

In its sample, this clonotype was seen many times. V is TRBV7-9 and J is TRBJ2-5; 8 bases are shared with TRBD1. V dropped 3 bases and J dropped 2; count of bases not matched to a gene: 2. The germline V gene encodes CDR1 SEHNR and CDR2 FQNEAQ (reference sequence). The CDR3 consists of 14 residues. The CDR3 nucleotides read TGTGCCAGCAGCTTCCGGACAGGGCAAGAGACCCAGTACTTC. This codes for CASSFRTGQETQYF. Using reference TRBV7-9 and TRBJ2-5 for the parts outside the CDR3, the full variable domain is DTGVSQNPRHKITKRGQNVTFRCDPISEHNRLYWYRQTLGQGPEFLTYFQNEAQLEKSRLLSDRFSAERPKGSFSTLEIQRTEQGDSAMYLCASSFRTGQETQYFGPGTRLLVL.

This clonotype was recorded at least ten times. The chain couples TRBV20-1 to TRBJ1-2, with D perhaps matching TRBD1 (5 bases). The germline V gene encodes CDR1 DFQATT and CDR2 SNEGSKA (reference sequence). The CDR3 is made up of 15 amino acids. V lost 6 bases and J 6 bases, leaving 23 bases between the germline ends. CDR3 nucleotides: TGCAGTGCCGCACTGAGGGGTAGGGCAGGCCATGGCTACACCTTC. Translation gives CSAALRGRAGHGYTF.

This clonotype was seen ten or more times. The chain couples TRBV24-1 to TRBJ1-2, with D unresolved. Germline CDR1 reads KGHDR; CDR2 reads SFDVKD. The ends were cut back, 6 bases at V and 1 base at J, with 8 bases in the middle. The CDR3 covers 13 residues. CDR3 sequence (DNA): TGTGCCACCAGTTCGGGGAATAACTATGGCTACACCTTC. This sequence encodes CATSSGNNYGYTF.

This clonotype was counted many times. V is TRBV12-3 or TRBV12-4 and J is TRBJ2-5, with 8 bases matching TRBD2. CDR3 size: 12 residues. Unmatched junction bases numbered 0, after V lost 4 bases and J lost 5 bases. In nucleotides, the CDR3 is TGTGCCAGCAGTTCTAGCGGGGAGACCCAGTACTTC. Its protein product is CASSSSGETQYF.

The rearrangement links TRBV10-1 to TRBJ2-2, with 8 bases that match TRBD2. V lost 2 bases, J lost 8 bases, and 7 bases stayed unmatched. The CDR3 extends over 15 amino acids. Germline V gene lookup returns CDR1 WNHNN and CDR2 SYGVQD (reference sequence). The CDR3 reads CASSEGSGATGELFF. DNA of the CDR3: TGCGCCAGCAGTGAGGGTAGCGGGGCGACGGGGGAGCTGTTTTTT.

The chain couples TRBV28 to TRBJ2-3, with TRBD2 as a possible D gene (6 bases). The ends were cut back, 5 bases at V and 2 bases at J, with 14 bases in the middle. Germline V lookup: CDR1 MDHEN, CDR2 SYDVKM. The CDR3 is 15 residues long. The CDR3 protein is CASSDTGTLTDTQYF. The CDR3 nucleotides are TGTGCCAGCAGTGACACCGGGACTCTCACAGATACGCAGTATTTT.

This clonotype has only a few counts. The chain joins TRBV7-9 to TRBJ2-7, with 9 bases lining up with TRBD1. The CDR3 is 16 amino acids. With 5 bases clipped from V and 9 bases from J, the junction kept 17 bases outside the gene matches. Germline-derived CDR1 and CDR2 are SEHNR and FQNEAQ (reference sequence). In DNA form, the CDR3 reads TGTGCCAGCAGCCTCGGACCGGGACAGGGAAGGGACGGGCAGTACTTC. Encoded protein: CASSLGPGQGRDGQYF.

This clonotype came up many times. The chain is built from TRBV24-1 and TRBJ2-1; 7 positions agree with TRBD1. CDR3 size: 16 residues. Germline CDR1 and CDR2: KGHDR and SFDVKD. V shed 3 bases and J 3 bases; nucleotides not matched to a gene: 7. This chain's CDR3 is CATSDTGTEFYNEQFF. Here the CDR3 DNA reads TGTGCCACCAGTGATACCGGGACAGAGTTCTACAATGAGCAGTTCTTC.

This clonotype was detected ten times or more. The rearrangement links TRBV28 to TRBJ1-6; 8 nucleotides match TRBD1. Germline trimming cut 6 bases from V and 1 base from J; bases unmatched to any gene: 5. Germline V lookup: CDR1 MDHEN, CDR2 SYDVKM. The CDR3 totals 16 residues. Here the CDR3 reads CASRADRGSYNSPLHF. The CDR3 DNA is TGTGCCAGCAGAGCCGACAGGGGATCCTATAATTCACCCCTCCACTTT. The full variable domain, in which reference TRBV28 and TRBJ1-6 provide the parts outside the CDR3, is DVKVTQSSRYLVKRTGEKVFLECVQDMDHENMFWYRQDPGLGLRLIYFSYDVKMKEKGDIPEGYSVSREKKERFSLILESASTNQTSMYLCASRADRGSYNSPLHFGNGTRLTVT.

This clonotype showed up just a few times. The CDR3 bases are TGCGCCAGCAGCTTGGGACAGTATCAGCCCCAGCATTTT. Protein: CASSLGQYQPQHF. The rearrangement uses TRBV5-1 and TRBJ1-5; possibly TRBD1 for D (5 bases). V shed 0 bases and J shed 5 bases, with 6 bases lying between them. This CDR3 contains 13 residues. The V gene's germline CDR1 is SGHRS and CDR2 YFSETQ.

V usage is TRBV28 and J usage is TRBJ1-1; 8 bases agree with TRBD1. V dropped 6 bases and J dropped 4; count of bases not matched to a gene: 10. Germline assignment: CDR1 MDHEN and CDR2 SYDVKM. The CDR3 extends over 15 amino acids. CDR3 sequence (DNA): TGTGCCAGCAGACTGACAGGGGATTACTTCACTGAAGCTTTCTTT. It yields the protein CASRLTGDYFTEAFF.

This clonotype was counted many times. The CDR3 DNA follows: TGCAGTGCCCATCAGACATATGAAGAGACCCAGTACTTC. Protein sequence: CSAHQTYEETQYF. The chain joins TRBV20-1 to TRBJ2-5; D gene uncertain. The CDR3 runs to 13 residues. The V and J ends lost 6 bases and 3 bases respectively, with 14 bases between them. The germline V gene has CDR1 DFQATT and CDR2 SNEGSKA (reference sequence).

V is TRBV5-5 and J is TRBJ2-7, with D tentatively TRBD2 (7 bases). Germline V CDR1 and CDR2: SGHKS, YYEKEE (reference sequence). The CDR3 loop spans 14 amino acids. V dropped 7 bases and J dropped 3 bases, with 17 bases sitting between them. The CDR3 nucleotides are TGTGCCAGCGCTAAAGGGGGGGGGCTCTACGAGCAGTACTTC. This translates into CASAKGGGLYEQYF.

This clonotype appeared many times. CDR3 sequence (DNA): TGTGCCAGCAGTCTCCAGGGGGAGGACGAGCAGTACTTC. Translation gives CASSLQGEDEQYF. The rearrangement joins TRBV28 to TRBJ2-7; tentative D call: TRBD1 (7 bases). The CDR3 is made up of 13 amino acids. The germline CDR1 and CDR2 sequences are MDHEN and SYDVKM. Deletions cut 5 bases from V and 5 bases from J, with 13 bases between.